Here is one T cell receptor beta chain with its context. Its antigen is unidentified. Germline loops: CDR1 SGHRS, CDR2 YFSETQ. This CDR3 spans 15 amino acids. Trimming shortened V by 4 bases and J by 7 bases, and 18 bases separated the two germline ends. The data were obtained in a study of identical twins. Study results and limitations: Beta out-of-frame sequences showed weaker excess sharing between twins.

TCRdb passed the 5' RACE reads through MiXCR, listing each CDR3 protein once. This repertoire shows hundreds of thousands of distinct CDR3 sequences, 24% found once; its top ten account for 2.9%. These data also formed part of another study, on T cells expressing NK-cell markers. That paper adds: One observes that, in several donors, these clonotypes were also the leading ones within the CD3+CD56-NKG2C+ fraction.

The rearrangement joins TRBV5-1 to TRBJ2-1; D may correspond to TRBD1 or TRBD2 (5 bases each). The sequence was obtained from a woman younger than 30 in good health. Sequenced sample: CD4+ T cells sorted from blood. For the CDR3, the DNA is TGCGCCAGCAGCGCGACAACCGGGACGGCTAATGAGCAGTTCTTC. Translating it yields CASSATTGTANEQFF.